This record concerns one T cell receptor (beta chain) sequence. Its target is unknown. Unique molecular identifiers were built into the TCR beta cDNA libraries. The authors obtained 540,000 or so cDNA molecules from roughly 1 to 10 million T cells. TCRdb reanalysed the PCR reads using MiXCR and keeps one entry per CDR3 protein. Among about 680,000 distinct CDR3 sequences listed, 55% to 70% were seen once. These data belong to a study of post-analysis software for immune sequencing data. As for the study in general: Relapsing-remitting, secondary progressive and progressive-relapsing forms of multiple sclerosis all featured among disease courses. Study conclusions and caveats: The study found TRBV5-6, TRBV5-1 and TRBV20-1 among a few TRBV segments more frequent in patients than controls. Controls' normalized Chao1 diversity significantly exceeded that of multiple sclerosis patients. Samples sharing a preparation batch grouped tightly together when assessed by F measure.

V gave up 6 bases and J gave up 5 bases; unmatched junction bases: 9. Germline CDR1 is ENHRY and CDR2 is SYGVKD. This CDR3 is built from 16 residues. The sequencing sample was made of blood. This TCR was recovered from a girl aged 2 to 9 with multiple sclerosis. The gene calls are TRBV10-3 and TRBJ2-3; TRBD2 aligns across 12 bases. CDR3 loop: CAIRTSGGLAEDTQYF. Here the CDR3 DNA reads TGTGCCATCAGGACTAGCGGGGGCCTTGCCGAAGATACGCAGTATTTT.